These 6 T cell receptor beta chains share one sample of origin, sequenced in a study of blood T cell repertoires in COVID-19. Assay: immunoSEQ multiplex PCR; the TCRdb copy retains only in-frame clones and omits some. In the table there are 210,000 or so clones, 80% to 90% of which are singletons. Sequencing input: peripheral blood. These receptors originate from a woman between 45 and 60 years old with active or convalescent COVID-19.

The chain recombines TRBV28 with TRBJ2-1; 8 bases align to TRBD1. The germline gives CDR1 MDHEN, CDR2 SYDVKM. V was pared by 6 bases and J by 4 bases, with 8 bases of the junction left unmatched. The CDR3 sequence is 15 residues long. The CDR3 region has the DNA TGTGCCAGCAGCCCGGCGGGGACAGGATACAATGAGCAGTTCTTC. Translated, it gives CASSPAGTGYNEQFF.

The chain uses TRBV15 and TRBJ2-7, with 9 bases matching TRBD1. V lost 3 bases to trimming and J lost 3 bases; unmatched junction nucleotides: 3. The CDR3 is 14 residues long. Germline V gives CDR1 LNHNV, CDR2 YYDKDF (reference sequence). CDR3 bases: TGTGCCACCAGCAGCCGGGACAGGGACTACGAGCAGTACTTC. Translation: CATSSRDRDYEQYF.

The gene calls are TRBV6-4 and TRBJ1-3, with D maybe TRBD1 (5 bases). V was trimmed by 0 bases and J by 5 bases, leaving 14 bases between them. The CDR3 covers 16 residues. Germline V gene sequence: CDR1 MRHNA, CDR2 SNTAGT. CDR3 protein: CASSDSKDTERNTIYF. CDR3 in DNA: TGTGCCAGCAGTGACTCGAAGGACACGGAGCGAAACACCATATATTTT.

This clone has more than one count but fewer than ten. As DNA, the CDR3 is TGTGCCAGCAGGGGACAGACAATAGGCGAGCAGTACTTC. Translation gives CASRGQTIGEQYF. The chain uses TRBV6-5 and TRBJ2-7, with TRBD1 matching over 7 bases. V trimming: 6 bases; J trimming: 6 bases; junction bases outside the gene matches: 8. The CDR3 loop spans 13 amino acids. Germline V lookup: CDR1 MNHEY, CDR2 SVGAGI.

The rearrangement links TRBV12-5 to TRBJ2-5; D gene unclear. Trimming took off 0 bases at V and 7 bases at J, with 21 bases between the two ends. Germline V lookup: CDR1 LGHNT, CDR2 FRNRAP. This CDR3 spans 17 amino acids. CDR3 nucleotide sequence: TGTGCTAGTGGTTTGGTACTCTCCACCCCCTTTAGAGGGACCCAGTACTTC. As protein: CASGLVLSTPFRGTQYF.

The rearrangement links TRBV10-2 to TRBJ1-5; TRBD1 might be the D (6 bases). Germline V CDR1 and CDR2: WSHSY, SAAADI. V was clipped by 6 bases and J by 1 base, with 10 bases between them. The CDR3 is made up of 14 amino acids. The CDR3 nucleotides read TGCGCCAGCAGCCGGGACATAAGCAATCAGCCCCAGCATTTT. Translating it yields CASSRDISNQPQHF.